The rows below give T cell receptor beta chains drawn from one sample of a study of Tregs in tolerant kidney transplant recipients. The antigens for these receptors are not known. Assay used: immunoSEQ multiplex PCR; TCRdb lists only in-frame clones, some missing. The sample gives more than 30,000 clones, over 65% of which show up once; 2% to 2.5% is in the top ten. The material sequenced was Tregs from blood cultured with allogeneic cells. The receptors here all came from a human donor in good health. Both conserved end residues are part of each CDR3. D genes are given only for firm matches. Not all rows give a size; the values are once, few, many and, for expanded clones, a class.

CASSSGYAEAFF TGTGCCAGCAGCTCTGGGTACGCTGAAGCTTTCTTT TRBV13 . TRBJ1-1 .
CASSDLTKTGNTIYF TGTGCCAGCAGTGACTTGACAAAAACTGGAAACACCATATATTTT TRBV6-5 . TRBJ1-3 .
CASSLPSGGELFF TGTGCCAGCAGCTTACCCTCAGGGGGGGAGCTGTTTTTT TRBV7-2 . TRBJ2-2 .
CASSGRRQYTGELFF TGTGCCAGTAGTGGTCGCCGACAGTACACCGGGGAGCTGTTTTTT TRBV19 . TRBJ2-2 .
CASRVSSGNTIYF TGTGCCAGCAGAGTGAGCTCTGGAAACACCATATATTTT TRBV5-8 . TRBJ1-3 few
CASSQARAPTDTQYF TGCGCCAGCAGCCAAGCAAGAGCACCCACAGATACGCAGTATTTT TRBV4-3 . TRBJ2-3 .
CASSPDTDYGYTF TGTGCCAGCAGTCCCGACACAGACTATGGCTACACCTTC TRBV7-3 . TRBJ1-2 .
CASSVGTKETQYF TGTGCCAGCTCAGTCGGGACGAAAGAGACCCAGTACTTC TRBV18 . TRBJ2-5 .
CASSLLAGNSAGELFF TGTGCCAGCAGCTTACTAGCGGGGAACTCGGCCGGGGAGCTGTTTTTT TRBV11-3 TRBD2 TRBJ2-2 .
CASQSRITDTQYF TGTGCCAGCCAATCCCGGATCACAGATACGCAGTATTTT TRBV7-2 . TRBJ2-3 .
CASSARTGLDEQYF TGTGCCAGCAGCGCCCGGACAGGGTTGGACGAGCAGTACTTC TRBV5-4 TRBD1 TRBJ2-7 .
CASSEQGAGQPQHF TGTGCCAGCAGTGAGCAGGGGGCAGGGCAGCCCCAGCATTTT TRBV6-1 TRBD1 TRBJ1-5 .
CASLQASPDQPQHF TGTGCCAGTCTACAGGCCTCCCCAGATCAGCCCCAGCATTTT TRBV6-1 . TRBJ1-5 few
CASSRTSVETQYF TGTGCCAGTAGCCGGACTAGCGTGGAGACCCAGTACTTC TRBV19 TRBD2 TRBJ2-5 .
CAISARTGSYEQYF TGTGCCATCAGTGCCCGGACAGGGAGCTACGAGCAGTACTTC TRBV10-3 TRBD1 TRBJ2-7 .
CASSSSGASSYNEQFF TGTGCCAGCAGTTCAAGCGGGGCTAGCTCCTACAATGAGCAGTTCTTC TRBV4-2 TRBD2 TRBJ2-1 .
CASSDTHHYGYTF TGTGCCAGCAGCGACACCCACCACTATGGCTACACCTTC TRBV5-6 . TRBJ1-2 .
CASSLWDTGELFF TGTGCCAGCAGCTTATGGGACACCGGGGAGCTGTTTTTT TRBV7-7 . TRBJ2-2 medium-sized
CASSYRTQGAGEKLFF TGTGCCAGCAGTTACCGAACTCAGGGGGCGGGGGAAAAACTGTTTTTT TRBV6-6 TRBD1 TRBJ1-4 .
CASSDEGGYGYTF TGTGCCAGCAGTGACGAGGGGGGATATGGCTACACCTTC TRBV6-5 . TRBJ1-2 .
CASSLKVVRIDTYEQYF TGTGCCAGCAGCTTGAAGGTTGTAAGGATTGACACCTACGAGCAGTACTTC TRBV5-6 . TRBJ2-7 .
CASSFGQGYGYTF TGTGCCAGCAGCTTCGGACAGGGTTATGGCTACACCTTC TRBV7-3 TRBD1 TRBJ1-2 .
CASLLEGVGTNYGYTF TGTGCCAGCCTGTTGGAGGGGGTTGGTACTAACTATGGCTACACCTTC TRBV2 . TRBJ1-2 .
CSVESQYYQGGYGYTF TGCAGCGTTGAAAGCCAGTATTATCAGGGAGGGTATGGCTACACCTTC TRBV29-1 . TRBJ1-2 .
CASSPTGMPNQPQHF TGTGCCAGCAGCCCTACAGGGATGCCCAATCAGCCCCAGCATTTT TRBV6-5 . TRBJ1-5 .
CASSPRRGLAGANVLTF TGTGCCAGCAGCCCACGCAGGGGGCTAGCTGGGGCCAACGTCCTGACTTTC TRBV7-9 TRBD1 TRBJ2-6 .
CASSDRQGREGYTF TGTGCCAGCAGCGACCGACAGGGACGAGAGGGCTACACCTTC TRBV7-9 TRBD1 TRBJ1-2 medium-sized
CASSSEKRGLGENIQYF TGTGCCAGCAGCTCGGAAAAGCGGGGGCTTGGGGAAAACATTCAGTACTTC TRBV5-4 TRBD2 TRBJ2-4 .
CASSAYGQLNTEAFF TGTGCCAGCAGCGCCTATGGACAACTGAACACTGAAGCTTTCTTT TRBV11-2 . TRBJ1-1 .
CAWSVMRTVRYEQYF TGTGCCTGGAGTGTAATGCGGACAGTGCGGTACGAGCAGTACTTC TRBV30 . TRBJ2-7 .
CASSWGAIADTQYF TGTGCCAGCAGCTGGGGGGCGATTGCAGATACGCAGTATTTT TRBV7-3 . TRBJ2-3 .
CAIGEINYGYTF TGTGCCATCGGGGAGATAAACTATGGCTACACCTTC TRBV10-3 . TRBJ1-2 .
CASSFGLAGGPQETQYF TGTGCCAGCAGCTTCGGTTTGGCAGGGGGGCCTCAAGAGACCCAGTACTTC TRBV7-9 . TRBJ2-5 .
CASSQDNNPSGNTIYF TGTGCCAGCAGCCAAGATAATAACCCCTCTGGAAACACCATATATTTT TRBV4-2 . TRBJ1-3 .
CASGPGTYYGYTF TGTGCCAGCGGTCCCGGGACCTACTATGGCTACACCTTC TRBV25-1 . TRBJ1-2 .
CASSLDSYNEQFF TGCGCCAGCAGCTTGGACAGTTACAATGAGCAGTTCTTC TRBV5-1 . TRBJ2-1 .
CAISRTVSYEQYF TGTGCCATCAGCAGGACAGTCTCTTACGAGCAGTACTTC TRBV10-3 . TRBJ2-7 .
CASRDRGRGNQPQHF TGTGCCAGCCGGGACAGGGGGCGAGGCAATCAGCCCCAGCATTTT TRBV6-1 TRBD1 TRBJ1-5 .
CASSQGSGYYGYTF TGTGCCAGCAGCCAAGGTTCGGGGTATTATGGCTACACCTTC TRBV14 . TRBJ1-2 .
CASSPILYEQYF TGCGCCAGCAGCCCCATCTTGTACGAGCAGTACTTC TRBV10-2 . TRBJ2-7 .
CAWSAQLTGELFF TGTGCCTGGAGTGCACAGCTCACCGGGGAGCTGTTTTTT TRBV30 . TRBJ2-2 few
CASTPGAGRTGELFF TGTGCCAGCACTCCCGGGGCAGGGAGGACCGGGGAGCTGTTTTTT TRBV18 . TRBJ2-2 .
CASSYSRTGEYGYTF TGTGCCAGCAGTTACTCCAGGACAGGGGAATATGGCTACACCTTC TRBV6-5 TRBD1 TRBJ1-2 .
CASSDGLAGNNEQFF TGTGCCAGCTCGGATGGACTAGCGGGGAACAATGAGCAGTTCTTC TRBV18 TRBD2 TRBJ2-1 .
CASSLNRQGTFF TGTGCCAGCAGTCTAAACCGACAGGGAACTTTCTTT TRBV6-1 TRBD1 TRBJ1-1 .
CASSFGRTDTQYF TGTGCCAGCAGCTTCGGGAGGACAGATACGCAGTATTTT TRBV7-3 TRBD2 TRBJ2-3 few
CATGFSHYGYTF TGTGCCACAGGGTTTTCCCACTATGGCTACACCTTC TRBV6-1 . TRBJ1-2 medium-sized
CASSQGAQGSEAFF TGTGCCAGCAGCCAAGGGGCTCAGGGTTCTGAAGCTTTCTTT TRBV4-2 . TRBJ1-1 .
CASSFRQGDEQFF TGTGCCAGCAGTTTCAGACAGGGCGATGAGCAGTTCTTC TRBV6-6 TRBD1 TRBJ2-1 .
CASSFQQSTQHF TGTGCCAGCAGTTTTCAGCAATCGACCCAGCATTTT TRBV28 . TRBJ1-5 .
CASSFRGSVFSGANVLTF TGTGCCAGTAGCTTCCGGGGGTCAGTCTTCTCTGGGGCCAACGTCCTGACTTTC TRBV19 . TRBJ2-6 .
CASSSRRGLGAFF TGTGCCAGCAGCTCACGTAGGGGGTTGGGAGCTTTCTTT TRBV7-6 . TRBJ1-1 .
CASSRDRAFEQFF TGTGCCAGCAGCCGGGACAGGGCCTTCGAGCAGTTCTTC TRBV6-5 TRBD1 TRBJ2-1 .
CADGEAFF TGTGCCGACGGTGAAGCTTTCTTT TRBV7-9 . TRBJ1-1 few
CASSEYYQETQYF TGTGCCAGCAGTGAATACTACCAAGAGACCCAGTACTTC TRBV25-1 . TRBJ2-5 once
CSPRSDYGYTF TGCAGTCCCCGTTCCGACTATGGCTACACCTTC TRBV20-1 . TRBJ1-2 .
CASSQEGPPAPGELFF TGTGCCAGCAGCCAAGAAGGGCCGCCGGCCCCCGGGGAGCTGTTTTTT TRBV5-4 . TRBJ2-2 .